This paragraph covers one TCR beta chain sequence. Template material for amplifying TCR beta CDR3 regions consisted of RNA transcripts. An initial round of RT-PCR targeting the TCR CDR3 relied on the HTBI primer set. TCRdb independently ran MiXCR on the multiplex PCR reads; one entry per CDR3 protein. The table includes roughly 570,000 distinct CDR3 sequences, 15% to 19% detected once. V lost 1 base and J 7 bases, leaving 14 bases between the germline ends. In germline, CDR1 is SEHNR, CDR2 FQNEAQ (reference sequence). This CDR3 contains 15 residues. This entry is derived from a study of T cells in Graves' hyperthyroidism and ophthalmopathy.

Sequencing was performed on blood. The gene calls are TRBV7-9 and TRBJ1-5, with D possibly being TRBD1 (5 bases). The receptor was isolated from a woman aged 25 to 45 with Graves' hyperthyroidism. CDR3 in DNA: TGTGCCAGCAGCTTAGGAGGTCTGGGGCACCAGCCCCAGCATTTT. This gives the protein CASSLGGLGHQPQHF.